This T cell receptor (beta chain) was found in a study of T-cell reconstitution after alpha-beta-depleted transplantation in children. Unique molecular identifiers were used to barcode this TCRbeta library. TCRdb reprocessed the PCR reads via MiXCR and lists one record per CDR3 protein. Of some 530,000 distinct CDR3 sequences listed, approximately 13% are singletons. Trimming removed 8 bases at V and 7 bases at J, with 15 bases between. CDR3 size: 14 residues. Per germline, CDR1 MNHEY and CDR2 SMNVEV (reference sequence). There are many counts of this clonotype. The receptor comes from a human donor who donated a stem cell graft to a child with combined immunodeficiency. The sample here was PBMCs from the stem cell graft donor, taken from the stem cell graft. The rearrangement joins TRBV27 to TRBJ1-6; D unclear. The CDR3 reads CASSPGRANSPLHF. In DNA, the CDR3 is TGTGCCAGCTCCCCGGGCCGCGCAAATTCACCCCTCCACTTT.